The text below deals with one TCR beta chain. There are 16 residues in the CDR3. With 5 bases clipped from V and 7 bases from J, the junction kept 10 bases outside the gene matches. From germline, CDR1 is SEHNR and CDR2 FQNEAQ (reference sequence). These data belong to a study of blood T cell repertoires in COVID-19. Across the study: Samples representing acute and convalescent COVID-19 were sourced from the United States, Italy and Spain.

Participants' own reports of clinical history determined their cohort assignment. Two negative PCRs, clearance, or symptom resolution were required of recovered Cohort 3 donors. In the original analysis: Quantification of nucleated cells was approximated via reference gene primer amplification. This table comes from immunoSEQ multiplex PCR, and its TCRdb copy is limited to in-frame clones, with some not included. Clonal size and the V and J genes are those of that table, whereas D and trimming came from the DNA. There are 150,000 to 200,000 clones in the sample; 89% occur only once, and 6.5% to 9% lies in the top ten.

The chain is built from TRBV7-9 and TRBJ2-2, with 10 bases matching TRBD2. Sequencing input: PBMCs or T cells enriched from blood (not recorded which). The clonotype comes from a woman between 18 and 29 years old who had recovered from COVID-19. CDR3 amino acids: CASSPTSGVLVGELFF. The CDR3, as DNA: TGTGCCAGCAGCCCTACTAGCGGGGTATTGGTCGGGGAGCTGTTTTTT.